This TCR beta chain was sequenced in a study of tumor-infiltrating lymphocytes in primary liver carcinoma. Whole-study context: The patient population consisted of men and women between 30 and 69 years of age.

The blood RNA (from unsorted whole blood) was obtained, and germline DNA was also extracted. From 500 ng of total RNA, TCR beta-specific cDNA was reverse-transcribed using a constant-region primer. Sequencing libraries for TCR beta derived from three nested multiplex PCR rounds that used slightly modified ARM-PCR. PCR rounds one and two used TRBV1-TRBV30 forward primers with a C-beta reverse primer for 10 cycles each. A single record per CDR3 protein comes from TCRdb applying MiXCR to the multiplex PCR reads. The sample lists just over 300,000 distinct CDR3 sequences; 58% were seen once. Trimming removed 3 bases from V and 6 bases from J, with 9 bases in between. Germline CDR1 is LNHDA and CDR2 is SQIVND (reference sequence). The CDR3 sequence is 12 residues long. This clonotype was observed once.

This clonotype was obtained from a young woman with primary liver carcinoma and hepatitis B virus infection. Sequencing was done on a sample of peripheral blood. The chain carries TRBV19 and TRBJ2-7; D remains ambiguous. Here the CDR3 DNA reads TGTGCCAGTAGTATGTCCTTCTCCGAGCAGTACTTC. Translating gives CASSMSFSEQYF.